The T cell receptor beta chain under discussion was sequenced for a study of blood T cell repertoires in COVID-19. Study context: Material from acute and convalescent COVID-19 was sourced from the United States, Italy and Spain. Sources were T cells, B-cell-depleted T cells, or PBMCs; the material itself was cDNA or gDNA.

How the authors handled the data: Reference gene primer amplification yielded estimated nucleated cell counts. Generated by immunoSEQ multiplex PCR, the TCRdb table keeps only in-frame clones and is missing some. V, J and clone size were drawn from that table, and D and trimming were deduced from the DNA. There are approximately 200,000 clones in the sample; approximately 94% occur only once, and roughly 0.76% lies in the top ten. This CDR3 has 16 amino acids. The junction had 7 bases not matched to a gene; V was cut back by 7 bases and J by 2 bases. In germline, CDR1 is LNHDA, CDR2 SQIVND (reference sequence). The Seattle patients joined while their infection was active and were tracked longitudinally afterward.

The TCR sequence derives from a man aged 30 to 45 with COVID-19, enrolled during active disease. The genes are TRBV19 and TRBJ2-3, with 12 bases lining up with TRBD2. Sequenced sample: peripheral blood. The CDR3 spells CASIPLAGGPTDTQYF. The CDR3 DNA is TGTGCCAGTATCCCCCTAGCGGGGGGGCCCACAGATACGCAGTATTTT. The full variable domain, with the rest looked up from reference TRBV19 and TRBJ2-3, is DGGITQSPKYLFRKEGQNVTLSCEQNLNHDAMYWYRQDPGQGLRLIYYSQIVNDFQKGDIAEGYSVSREKKESFPLTVTSAQKNPTAFYLCASIPLAGGPTDTQYFGPGTRLTVL.